This T cell receptor beta chain was profiled in a study of blood T cell repertoires in COVID-19. Study-level information: Sources were T cells, B-cell-depleted T cells, or PBMCs; the material itself was cDNA or gDNA.

In the authors' workflow: For nucleated cells, counts were estimated from reference gene primer amplification. The protocol was immunoSEQ multiplex PCR, while the TCRdb copy is restricted to in-frame clones and leaves out a portion. V, J and clone size reflect that table, while D and trimming were determined from the DNA. The sample lists some 180,000 clones; about 80% were seen once. Losses at the gene ends were 0 bases for V and 7 bases for J; bases not matched to a gene: 6. The CDR3 consists of 15 residues. Germline CDR1 reads LGHDT; CDR2 reads YNNKEL (reference sequence). Input material: peripheral blood. The source of this sequence is a man aged 70 or older with active or convalescent COVID-19. V usage is TRBV3-1 (or the pseudogene TRBV3-2) and J usage is TRBJ2-1; 7 bases match TRBD2. This CDR3 is CASSQDRAGVNEQFF. The CDR3 bases are TGTGCCAGCAGCCAAGATCGTGCGGGAGTTAATGAGCAGTTCTTC.